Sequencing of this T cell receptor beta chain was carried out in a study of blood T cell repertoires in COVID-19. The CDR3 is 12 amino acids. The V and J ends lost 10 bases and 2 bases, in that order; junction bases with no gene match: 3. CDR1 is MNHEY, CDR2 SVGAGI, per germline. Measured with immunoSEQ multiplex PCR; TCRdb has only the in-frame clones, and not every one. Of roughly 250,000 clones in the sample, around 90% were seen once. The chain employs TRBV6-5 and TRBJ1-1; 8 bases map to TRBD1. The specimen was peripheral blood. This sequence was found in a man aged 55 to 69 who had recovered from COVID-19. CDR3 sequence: CATGQGNTEAFF. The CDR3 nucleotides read TGTGCCACTGGACAGGGAAACACTGAAGCTTTCTTT.